This T cell receptor beta chain was retrieved from a study of Graves' ophthalmopathy and Graves' hyperthyroidism. This clonotype has at least ten counts. Amplification of TCR beta CDR3 regions used RNA transcripts. The authors performed first-round RT-PCR with HTBI primers and then a second-round multiplex PCR. Via MiXCR, TCRdb re-called the multiplex PCR reads, giving one row per CDR3 protein. The sample consists of some 390,000 distinct CDR3 sequences, around 16% of them appearing once. Trimming took off 0 bases at V and 1 base at J, with 13 bases between the two ends. The CDR3 totals 17 residues. Germline V gives CDR1 SGDLS, CDR2 YYNGEE.

The sample comprised peripheral blood. The V gene is TRBV9, the J gene TRBJ2-2; D tentatively fits TRBD1 or TRBD2 (6 bases each). This clonotype originated in a woman between 18 and 30 years old with Graves' ophthalmopathy. CDR3 DNA: TGTGCCAGCAGCGTAGGAGCCAGGGGACTGAACACCGGGGAGCTGTTTTTT. Its translation: CASSVGARGLNTGELFF. Supplemented by reference TRBV9 and TRBJ2-2, the full variable domain reads DSGVTQTPKHLITATGQRVTLRCSPRSGDLSVYWYQQSLDQGLQFLIQYYNGEERAKGNILERFSAQQFPDLHSELNLSSLELGDSALYFCASSVGARGLNTGELFFGEGSRLTVL.